These 3 T cell receptor beta chains were all obtained from the same sample, sequenced in a study of cytomegalovirus exposure and HLA in healthy donors. Measured with immunoSEQ multiplex PCR; TCRdb has only the in-frame clones, and not every one. The sample lists 55,000 to 75,000 clones, 90% to 95% occurring once. Sequencing was done on a sample of PBMCs. The receptors shown here come from a man aged 18 to 35 in good health and CMV-seropositive.

The V gene is TRBV28, the J gene TRBJ2-1; TRBD1 matches at 8 bases. Trimming took 6 bases from V and 2 from J; bases not matched to a gene: 3. The germline V gene encodes CDR1 MDHEN and CDR2 SYDVKM. The CDR3 consists of 14 residues. The CDR3 nucleotides read TGTGCCAGCAGAGGGACAGGACCCTACAATGAGCAGTTCTTC. It encodes CASRGTGPYNEQFF.

The chain has TRBV2 and TRBJ1-1; tentative D call: TRBD1 (5 bases). CDR1 and CDR2 (germline): SNHLY, FYNNEI. The CDR3 totals 14 residues. The ends were cut back, 6 bases at V and 0 bases at J, with 11 bases in the middle. Written as DNA, the CDR3 is TGTGCCAGCAGCCGGGGGAGCATGAACACTGAAGCTTTCTTT. It is translated as CASSRGSMNTEAFF. Full variable domain (rest looked up from reference TRBV2 and TRBJ1-1): EPEVTQTPSHQVTQMGQEVILRCVPISNHLYFYWYRQILGQKVEFLVSFYNNEISEKSEIFDDQFSVERPDGSNFTLKIRSTKLEDSAMYFCASSRGSMNTEAFFGQGTRLTVV.

The table lists this clone with a count of one. The chain has TRBV4-1 and TRBJ1-1; TRBD1 aligns across 7 bases. The CDR3 sequence is 17 residues long. CDR1 and CDR2 from the germline V gene are MGHRA and YSYEKL. Trimming cost V 1 base and J 4 bases; bases outside gene matches: 12. The CDR3, as DNA: TGCGCCAGCAGCCAAGGGACTACAGGGGTCCTCGGCACTGAAGCTTTCTTT. This gives the protein CASSQGTTGVLGTEAFF.